This T cell receptor (beta chain) emerged from a study of shared clonotypes between healthy human individuals. General observations from the study: Inspection by rarefaction showed sorted-subset sequencing to be incomplete despite large depth.

Terminally differentiated effector memory CD45RA+ cells were left out of the naive CD8 fraction, which was CD45RO-negative and positively selected for CCR7. The repertoire was sequenced with immunoSEQ multiplex PCR; TCRdb's copy has only in-frame clones and lacks some. The sample holds 1.5 million to 2.5 million clones, approximately 95% seen once. CDR1 is SQVTM and CDR2 is ANQGSEA in the germline V gene. Between the trimmed V and J ends, which lost 6 bases and 11 bases, there was a span of 16 bases. The CDR3 contains 11 residues. On this clone: Its antigen is as yet unknown.

The sequence was collected from a man aged 18 to 29 in good health. Sample: naive CD8+ T cells sorted from blood. The V call is TRBV29-1, the J call TRBJ1-1; D is perhaps TRBD1 (5 bases). In DNA form, the CDR3 reads TGCAGCGTGGGGCCCGGCGTAGGTGCTTTCTTT. Its translation is CSVGPGVGAFF.